This T cell receptor beta chain emerged from a study of T cell responses to AZD1222 COVID-19 vaccine. Points from the study as a whole: The donors showed a predominance of white British ancestry and of females, with possible underestimation of clonal diversity. Among AZD1222 vaccinees, only six were seropositive at baseline. No day 14 peak samples; only post-peak repertoires were characterized. Reports say nearly half of spike-specific TCRs go after unmutated variant regions.

The data were produced by immunoSEQ multiplex PCR, yet TCRdb's version contains in-frame clones alone and is incomplete. The top ten clones hold roughly 0.5% of a sample with 250,000 to 300,000 clones, around 92% of them seen once. V was cut by 0 bases and J by 0 bases, with 6 bases left in between. The CDR3 runs 14 residues. Germline lookup yields CDR1 SGHKS and CDR2 YYEKEE (reference sequence). As for this clone: Its antigen is not identified.

Source: peripheral blood, taken 28 days after the second AZD1222 dose. The source is an adult who received the AZD1222 COVID-19 vaccine. The chain employs TRBV5-5 and TRBJ1-1; D unclear. The CDR3 sequence is CASSLGAVNTEAFF. The CDR3 DNA reads TGTGCCAGCAGCTTGGGGGCCGTGAACACTGAAGCTTTCTTT.